Each of the 26 T cell receptor beta chains below was sequenced from the same sample in a study of T cell repertoires in cytomegalovirus infection. TCRdb re-derived calls from the reads in MiXCR, one entry per CDR3 protein. The data show 750,000 to 950,000 distinct CDR3 sequences, 25% to 30% seen once. No antigen has been assigned to these receptors. The sample consisted of cultured CD8+ T cells from PBMCs, taken from culture after CMV antigen stimulation. The receptors derive from a human donor in good health (CMV status not recorded). Some clones in this sample may be carry-over from other donors' samples.

The table lists this clonotype with a few counts. The rearrangement joins TRBV7-9 to TRBJ2-3; D is perhaps TRBD2 (5 bases). The germline gives CDR1 SEHNR, CDR2 FQNEAQ (reference sequence). V dropped 7 bases and J dropped 0 bases, with 11 bases sitting between them. CDR3 size: 14 residues. For the CDR3, the DNA is TGTGCCAGCAATGAGGGCCCAAGCACAGATACGCAGTATTTT. This sequence encodes CASNEGPSTDTQYF.

The rearrangement joins TRBV7-8 to TRBJ2-7; weak D call: TRBD2 (5 bases). The germline V gene has CDR1 SGHVS and CDR2 FQNEAQ. The CDR3 length is 13 residues. Trimming took off 1 base at V and 7 bases at J, with 11 bases between the two ends. CDR3 residues: CASSLEAWEEQYV. In nucleotides, the CDR3 is TGTGCCAGCAGCTTAGAGGCTTGGGAGGAGCAGTACGTC.

In its sample, this clonotype was seen many times. The chain uses TRBV5-1 and TRBJ1-1; D call uncertain. There are 13 residues in the CDR3. CDR1 is SGHRS and CDR2 is YFSETQ in the germline V gene. The germline V and J ends were trimmed by 0 bases and 0 bases, with 3 bases remaining between them. The DNA for the CDR3 is TGCGCCAGCAGCTTGGACGTGAACACTGAAGCTTTCTTT. This codes for CASSLDVNTEAFF. Looking up the rest from reference TRBV5-1 and TRBJ1-1 gives the full variable domain: KAGVTQTPRYLIKTRGQQVTLSCSPISGHRSVSWYQQTPGQGLQFLFEYFSETQRNKGNFPGRFSGRQFSNSRSEMNVSTLELGDSALYLCASSLDVNTEAFFGQGTRLTVV.

V and J are TRBV12-3 or TRBV12-4 and TRBJ1-4; 7 bases fit TRBD1. V trimming: 6 bases; J trimming: 6 bases; junction bases outside the gene matches: 7. The CDR3 is made up of 14 amino acids. The CDR3 bases are TGTGCCAGCAGCTCGAGACAGGGACATGAAAAACTGTTTTTT. It translates to CASSSRQGHEKLFF.

This clonotype turned up a few times. The rearrangement joins TRBV7-6 to TRBJ1-5; TRBD1 matches at 8 bases. This CDR3 comprises 17 residues. V shed 5 bases and J 6 bases; nucleotides not matched to a gene: 15. Germline V gene lookup returns CDR1 SGHVS and CDR2 FNYEAQ. CDR3 amino acids: CASSKTGEMGDSQPQHF. The CDR3 DNA reads TGTGCCAGCAGCAAGACAGGGGAGATGGGTGATAGTCAGCCCCAGCATTTT.

This clonotype was found a few times. This chain connects TRBV4-2 to TRBJ2-7, with D uncertain. From germline, CDR1 is LGHNA and CDR2 YNFKEQ. The CDR3 contains 15 residues. The germline V and J ends were trimmed by 0 bases and 2 bases, with 11 bases remaining between them. The CDR3 here is CASSQEVIGPYEQYV. CDR3 DNA sequence: TGTGCCAGCAGCCAAGAAGTTATAGGCCCCTACGAGCAGTACGTC.

The chain links TRBV9 to TRBJ1-1; TRBD1 matches at 7 bases. This CDR3 region has 15 residues. V lost 4 bases, J lost 5 bases, and 11 bases stayed unmatched. The germline V gene has CDR1 SGDLS and CDR2 YYNGEE. For the CDR3, the DNA is TGTGCCAGCAGCACCCGAGGGGGCGCAGGGACTGAAGCTTTCTTT. It yields the protein CASSTRGGAGTEAFF.

The chain joins TRBV7-6 to TRBJ1-1; 10 bases are shared with TRBD1. Germline V lookup: CDR1 SGHVS, CDR2 FNYEAQ. V was pared by 0 bases and J by 7 bases, with 8 bases of the junction left unmatched. This CDR3 is built from 16 residues. The CDR3 region has the DNA TGTGCCAGCAGCTTAGCCCCCGGGACAGGGGATTTTGAAGCTTTCTTT. This translates into CASSLAPGTGDFEAFF.

This clonotype showed up just a few times. This chain joins TRBV27 and TRBJ2-1; 7 nucleotides align to TRBD1. Germline values: CDR1 MNHEY, CDR2 SMNVEV (reference sequence). The ends lost 1 base at V and 4 bases at J; junction bases unmatched: 4. This CDR3 comprises 15 residues. CDR3 sequence: CASSLYRGLYNEQFF. The CDR3 DNA is TGTGCCAGCAGTTTATACAGGGGTTTGTACAATGAGCAGTTCTTC.

This sequence joins TRBV4-1 and TRBJ1-3, with D hard to call. Germline CDR1 is MGHRA and CDR2 is YSYEKL. The germline V and J ends were trimmed by 1 base and 0 bases, with 7 bases remaining between them. This CDR3 has 15 amino acids. The CDR3 reads CASSQVRTSGNTIYF. Written as DNA, the CDR3 is TGCGCCAGCAGCCAAGTTCGTACCTCTGGAAACACCATATATTTT.

The chain has TRBV27 and TRBJ1-5; D uncertain. The CDR3 runs to 12 residues. In germline, CDR1 is MNHEY, CDR2 SMNVEV (reference sequence). V shed 5 bases and J shed 0 bases, with 2 bases lying between them. The CDR3 spells CASSDSNQPQHF. CDR3 DNA: TGTGCCAGCAGTGATAGCAATCAGCCCCAGCATTTT.

In this sample, this clonotype turned up a few times. The chain employs TRBV7-6 and TRBJ1-4; possibly TRBD1 for D (6 bases). CDR3 length: 13 amino acids. Trimming took 5 bases from V and 8 from J, leaving 12 bases between them. Germline V CDR1 and CDR2: SGHVS, FNYEAQ. The CDR3 here is CASSAGQSEKLFF. As DNA, the CDR3 is TGTGCCAGCAGCGCCGGACAGTCGGAAAAACTGTTTTTT.

In this sample, this clonotype turned up a few times. V and J are TRBV7-8 and TRBJ1-2, with a tentative D call TRBD1 (5 bases). Trimming left V 5 bases short and J 2 bases short, with 18 bases between. Germline values: CDR1 SGHVS, CDR2 FQNEAQ. CDR3 size: 16 residues. CDR3 sequence reads: CASSVEGTAVNYGYTF. The CDR3, as DNA: TGTGCCAGCAGCGTCGAAGGGACCGCAGTAAACTATGGCTACACCTTC.

This clonotype was seen more than once but under ten times. This CDR3 is CASRGNRNHEQYV. CDR3 bases: TGTGCCAGCAGGGGAAATCGGAACCACGAGCAGTACGTC. V usage is TRBV28 and J usage is TRBJ2-7; the D is unclear. V dropped 6 bases and J dropped 5 bases, with 14 bases sitting between them. This CDR3 region has 13 residues. Germline V CDR1 and CDR2: MDHEN, SYDVKM.

The chain carries TRBV19 and TRBJ2-5; D is tentatively TRBD1 or TRBD2 (6 bases each). The CDR3 has 15 residues. Looked up from germline, CDR1 is LNHDA and CDR2 is SQIVND (reference sequence). V lost 7 bases to trimming and J lost 2 bases, with 17 bases between them. The CDR3, as DNA: TGTGCCAGTACCCCGGGGGACACCTATCAAGAGACCCAGTACTTC. This sequence encodes CASTPGDTYQETQYF.

This clonotype appeared a single time. The V and J genes are TRBV19 and TRBJ1-2; D is possibly TRBD1 (5 bases). The ends were cut back, 10 bases at V and 0 bases at J, with 24 bases in the middle. The CDR3 is made up of 17 amino acids. The germline V gene has CDR1 LNHDA and CDR2 SQIVND (reference sequence). The CDR3 DNA sequence: TGTGCCACCTTCTCTTTGCTGCGTAAAGGGGCTAACTATGGCTACACCTTC. Protein product: CATFSLLRKGANYGYTF.

V and J are TRBV20-1 and TRBJ2-7; D not certain. V lost 0 bases and J 4 bases, leaving 16 bases between the germline ends. The germline V gene encodes CDR1 DFQATT and CDR2 SNEGSKA (reference sequence). The CDR3 has 15 residues. Here the CDR3 DNA reads TGCAGTGCTAGAGAAACGGTGTGGGATGTGTACGAGCAGTACTTC. Translated: CSARETVWDVYEQYF.

This clonotype came up a few times. The rearrangement joins TRBV10-3 to TRBJ2-1; D not resolved. Trimming stripped 3 bases from V and 5 bases from J, with 8 bases between. Per the germline V gene, CDR1 is ENHRY and CDR2 is SYGVKD. The length of the CDR3 is 13 residues. The CDR3 here is CAISDVQHNEQFF. As DNA, the CDR3 is TGTGCCATCAGTGACGTGCAGCACAATGAGCAGTTCTTC.

This clonotype was counted many times. The chain has TRBV6-2 or TRBV6-3 and TRBJ1-5; possible D gene TRBD1, 5 bases. Trimming stripped 0 bases from V and 4 bases from J, with 10 bases between. CDR1 is MNHEY, CDR2 SVGEGT, per germline. There are 15 residues in the CDR3. CDR3 nucleotide sequence: TGTGCCAGCAGTTACTCGGGACCGGAGAATCAGCCCCAGCATTTT. It encodes CASSYSGPENQPQHF.

The chain has TRBV27 and TRBJ1-6; D not resolved. The CDR3 is 13 residues long. V was pared by 2 bases and J by 6 bases, with 5 bases between. Per germline, CDR1 MNHEY and CDR2 SMNVEV (reference sequence). The CDR3 nucleotides are TGTGCCAGCAGTTTACGGACTAATTCACCCCTCCACTTT. Its protein is CASSLRTNSPLHF.

This clonotype was seen a few times. The J gene is TRBJ1-5, the V gene TRBV4-3, with D possibly being TRBD1 (5 bases). In germline, CDR1 is LGHNA, CDR2 YSLEER. V was clipped by 0 bases and J by 9 bases, with 12 bases between them. The CDR3 is 14 residues long. The CDR3 nucleotides are TGCGCCAGCAGCCAAGAGATTGACAGTCCGCCCCAGCATTTT. Translated: CASSQEIDSPPQHF.

This chain connects TRBV7-9 to TRBJ2-2; D is ambiguous. The germline V gene has CDR1 SEHNR and CDR2 FQNEAQ (reference sequence). This CDR3 spans 15 amino acids. V was trimmed by 1 base and J by 3 bases, leaving 9 bases between them. The CDR3 DNA is TGTGCCAGCAGCTTAGGGTACAGATACACCGGGGAGCTGTTTTTT. Amino acid sequence: CASSLGYRYTGELFF.

Many counts were recorded for this clonotype. The gene calls are TRBV25-1 and TRBJ2-2, with TRBD2 identical over 11 bases. Germline V gene data show CDR1 as MGHDK and CDR2 as SYGVNS. CDR3 size: 16 residues. V was pared by 4 bases and J by 0 bases, with 1 base of the junction left unmatched. The CDR3 here is CASSVTSGANTGELFF. The CDR3 DNA reads TGTGCCAGCAGTGTGACTAGCGGGGCGAACACCGGGGAGCTGTTTTTT. Variable domain in full (rest from reference TRBV25-1 and TRBJ2-2): EADIYQTPRYLVIGTGKKITLECSQTMGHDKMYWYQQDPGMELHLIHYSYGVNSTEKGDLSSESTVSRIRTEHFPLTLESARPSHTSQYLCASSVTSGANTGELFFGEGSRLTVL.

The chain has TRBV15 and TRBJ2-3, with 10 bases identical to TRBD1. Germline CDR1 and CDR2: LNHNV and YYDKDF (reference sequence). This CDR3 spans 16 amino acids. Losses at the gene ends were 1 base for V and 1 base for J; bases not matched to a gene: 2. CDR3 loop: CATSRAGTGGTDTQYF. The CDR3 DNA follows: TGTGCCACCAGCAGAGCCGGGACAGGGGGCACAGATACGCAGTATTTT.

At least ten counts were recorded for this clonotype. This rearrangement joins TRBV7-6 to TRBJ2-7; possible D gene TRBD2, 6 bases. Trimming shortened V by 5 bases and J by 0 bases, and 26 bases separated the two germline ends. The CDR3 runs to 19 residues. CDR1 and CDR2 from the germline V gene are SGHVS and FNYEAQ. CDR3 protein: CASSPEGLLILFPSYEQYV. The CDR3 DNA reads TGTGCCAGCAGCCCGGAAGGACTATTAATTTTGTTCCCCTCCTACGAGCAGTACGTC.

This clonotype was detected many times. The chain uses TRBV7-9 and TRBJ1-1; the D gene is possibly TRBD1 (6 bases). In germline, CDR1 is SEHNR, CDR2 FQNEAQ (reference sequence). The V end lost 5 bases, the J end lost 1 base, and 11 bases lay between the germline ends. This CDR3 is built from 14 residues. The CDR3 region is CASSPPTGNTEAFF. CDR3 DNA sequence: TGTGCCAGCAGCCCCCCGACAGGGAACACTGAAGCTTTCTTT.